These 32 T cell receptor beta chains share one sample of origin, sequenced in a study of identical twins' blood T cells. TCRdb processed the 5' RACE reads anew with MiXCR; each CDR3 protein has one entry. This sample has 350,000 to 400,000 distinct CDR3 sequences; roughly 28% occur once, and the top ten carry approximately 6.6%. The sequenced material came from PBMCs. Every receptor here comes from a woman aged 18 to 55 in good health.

The CDR3 DNA follows: TGTGCCAGCGACAGGGGGCAAGGTGCCGGGGAGCTGTTTTTT. Translating gives CASDRGQGAGELFF. J is TRBJ2-2 and V is TRBV12-3 or TRBV12-4, with 10 bases lining up with TRBD1. With V trimmed by 8 bases and J by 6 bases, 6 bases remained unmatched. This CDR3 has 14 amino acids.

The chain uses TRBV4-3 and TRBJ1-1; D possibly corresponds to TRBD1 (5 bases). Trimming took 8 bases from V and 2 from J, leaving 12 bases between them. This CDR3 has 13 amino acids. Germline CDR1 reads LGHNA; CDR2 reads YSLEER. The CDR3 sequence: CASSWDPNTEAFF. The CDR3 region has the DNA TGCGCCAGCTCATGGGACCCAAACACTGAAGCTTTCTTT.

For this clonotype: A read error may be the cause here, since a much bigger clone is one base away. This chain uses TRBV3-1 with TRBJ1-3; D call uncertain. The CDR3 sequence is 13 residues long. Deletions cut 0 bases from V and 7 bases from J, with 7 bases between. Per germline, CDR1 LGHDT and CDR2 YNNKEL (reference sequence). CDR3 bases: TGTGCCAGCAGCCAAGATAGAGGGAACACCATATATTTT. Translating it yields CASSQDRGNTIYF.

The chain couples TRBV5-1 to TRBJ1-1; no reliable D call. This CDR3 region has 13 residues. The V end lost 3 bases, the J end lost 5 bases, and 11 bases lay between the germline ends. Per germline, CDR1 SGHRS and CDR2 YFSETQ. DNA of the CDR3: TGCGCCAGCAGCTCCGAGGTGGCGACTGAAGCTTTCTTT. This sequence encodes CASSSEVATEAFF.

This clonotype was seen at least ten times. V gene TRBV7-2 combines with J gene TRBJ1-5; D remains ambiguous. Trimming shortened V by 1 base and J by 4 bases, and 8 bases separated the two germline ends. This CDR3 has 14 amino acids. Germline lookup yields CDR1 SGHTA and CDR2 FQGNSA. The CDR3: CASSLELTNQPQHF. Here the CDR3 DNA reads TGTGCCAGCAGCTTAGAGTTGACGAATCAGCCCCAGCATTTT. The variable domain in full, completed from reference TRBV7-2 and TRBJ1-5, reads GAGVSQSPSNKVTEKGKDVELRCDPISGHTALYWYRQSLGQGLEFLIYFQGNSAPDKSGLPSDRFSAERTGGSVSTLTIQRTQQEDSAVYLCASSLELTNQPQHFGDGTRLSIL.

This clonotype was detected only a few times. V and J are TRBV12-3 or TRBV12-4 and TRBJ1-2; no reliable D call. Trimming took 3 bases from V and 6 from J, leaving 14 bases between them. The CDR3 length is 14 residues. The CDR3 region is CASSFRTAGDGYTF. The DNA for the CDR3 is TGTGCCAGCAGTTTTCGGACGGCTGGGGATGGCTACACCTTC.

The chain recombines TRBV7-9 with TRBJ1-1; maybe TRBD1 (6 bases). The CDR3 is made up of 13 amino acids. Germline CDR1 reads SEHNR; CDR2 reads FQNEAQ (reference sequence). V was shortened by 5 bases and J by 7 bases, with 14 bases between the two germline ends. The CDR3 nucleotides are TGTGCCAGCAGCGTAGATGGGACATTTGAAGCTTTCTTT. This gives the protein CASSVDGTFEAFF.

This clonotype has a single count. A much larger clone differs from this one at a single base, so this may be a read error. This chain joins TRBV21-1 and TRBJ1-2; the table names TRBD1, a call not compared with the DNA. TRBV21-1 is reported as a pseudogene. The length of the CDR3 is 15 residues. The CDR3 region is CASSKGVETAYGYTF. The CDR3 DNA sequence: TGTGCCAGCAGCAAGGGAGTGGAGACAGCCTATGGCTACACCTTC.

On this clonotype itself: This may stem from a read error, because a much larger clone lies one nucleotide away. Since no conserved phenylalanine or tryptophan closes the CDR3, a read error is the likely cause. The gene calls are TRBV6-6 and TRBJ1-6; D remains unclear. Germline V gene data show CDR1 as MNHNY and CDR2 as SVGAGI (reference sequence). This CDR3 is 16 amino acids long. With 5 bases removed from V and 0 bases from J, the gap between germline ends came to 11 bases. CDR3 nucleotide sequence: TGTGCCAGCAGTGAATTAGGGAGCTCCTATAATTCACCCCTCCACGTT. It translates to CASSELGSSYNSPLHV.

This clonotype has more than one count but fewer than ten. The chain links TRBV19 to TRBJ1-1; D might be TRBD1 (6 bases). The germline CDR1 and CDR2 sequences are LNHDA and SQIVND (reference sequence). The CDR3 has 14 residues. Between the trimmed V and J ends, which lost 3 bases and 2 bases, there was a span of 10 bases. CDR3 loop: CASSMVGGNTEAFF. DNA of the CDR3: TGTGCCAGTAGTATGGTGGGGGGCAACACTGAAGCTTTCTTT.

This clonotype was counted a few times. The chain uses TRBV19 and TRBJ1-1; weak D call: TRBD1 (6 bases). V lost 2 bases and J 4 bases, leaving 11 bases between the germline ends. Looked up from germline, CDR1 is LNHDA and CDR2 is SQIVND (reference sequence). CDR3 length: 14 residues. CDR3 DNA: TGTGCCAGTAGTATACAGGGGCGGACCACTGAAGCTTTCTTT. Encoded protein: CASSIQGRTTEAFF.

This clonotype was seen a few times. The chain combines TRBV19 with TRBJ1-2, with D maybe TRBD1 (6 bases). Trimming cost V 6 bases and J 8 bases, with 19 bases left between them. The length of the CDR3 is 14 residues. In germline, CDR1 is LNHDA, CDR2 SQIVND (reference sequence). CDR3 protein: CASRTSGTQRGYTF. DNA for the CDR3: TGTGCCAGTAGAACCTCCGGGACACAAAGGGGCTACACCTTC.

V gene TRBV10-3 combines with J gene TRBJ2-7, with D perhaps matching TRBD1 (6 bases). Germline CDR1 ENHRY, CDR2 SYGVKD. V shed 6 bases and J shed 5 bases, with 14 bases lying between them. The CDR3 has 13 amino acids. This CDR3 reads CAISPDRSHEQYF. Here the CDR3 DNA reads TGTGCCATCAGCCCAGACAGGTCCCACGAGCAGTACTTC.

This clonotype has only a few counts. As DNA, the CDR3 is TGCAGCGTTGAAGAGGGCGGAAGGTATGAGCAGTTCTTC. This translates into CSVEEGGRYEQFF. This chain connects TRBV29-1 to TRBJ2-1; unclear D gene. V gave up 0 bases and J gave up 8 bases, with 11 bases separating them. The CDR3 has 13 amino acids. Germline V gene sequence: CDR1 SQVTM, CDR2 ANQGSEA.

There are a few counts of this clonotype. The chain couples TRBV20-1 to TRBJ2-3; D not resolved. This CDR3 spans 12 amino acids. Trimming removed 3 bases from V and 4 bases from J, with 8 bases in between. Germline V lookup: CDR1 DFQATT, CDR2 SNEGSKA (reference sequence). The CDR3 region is CSARGSADTQYF. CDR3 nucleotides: TGCAGTGCTAGGGGCTCGGCAGATACGCAGTATTTT.

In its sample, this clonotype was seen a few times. CDR3 nucleotide sequence: TGCAGTGCTAGGAGTAGCGGGAGGTTCTACGAGCAGTACTTC. It yields the protein CSARSSGRFYEQYF. The J gene is TRBJ2-7, the V gene TRBV20-1; 10 nucleotides align to TRBD2. The CDR3 has 14 residues. Germline V gene sequence: CDR1 DFQATT, CDR2 SNEGSKA (reference sequence). J gave up 3 bases and V 3 bases, and 5 bases lay outside the gene matches.

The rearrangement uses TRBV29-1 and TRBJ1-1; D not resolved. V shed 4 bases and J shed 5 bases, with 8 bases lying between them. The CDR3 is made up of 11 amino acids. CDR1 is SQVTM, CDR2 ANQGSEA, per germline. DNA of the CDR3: TGCAGCGTTGCGAAGTCGACTGAAGCTTTCTTT. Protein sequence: CSVAKSTEAFF.

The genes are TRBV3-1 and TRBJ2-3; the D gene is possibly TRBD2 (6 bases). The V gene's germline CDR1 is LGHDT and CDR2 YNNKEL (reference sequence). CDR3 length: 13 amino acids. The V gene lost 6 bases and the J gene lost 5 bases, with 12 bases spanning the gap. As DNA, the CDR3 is TGTGCCAGCAGAGGCGGGACGGTAGATACGCAGTATTTT. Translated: CASRGGTVDTQYF.

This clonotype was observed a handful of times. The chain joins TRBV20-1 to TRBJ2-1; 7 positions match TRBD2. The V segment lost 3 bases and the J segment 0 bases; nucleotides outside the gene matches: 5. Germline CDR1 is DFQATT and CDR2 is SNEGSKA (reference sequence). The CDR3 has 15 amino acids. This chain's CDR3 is CSASGLAASYNEQFF. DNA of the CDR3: TGCAGTGCTAGTGGCCTAGCGGCCTCCTACAATGAGCAGTTCTTC.

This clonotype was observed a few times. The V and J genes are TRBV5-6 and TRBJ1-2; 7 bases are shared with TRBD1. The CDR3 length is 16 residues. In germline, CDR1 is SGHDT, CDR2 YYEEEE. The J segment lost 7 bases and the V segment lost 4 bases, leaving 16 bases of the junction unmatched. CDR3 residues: CASSNRGTDAFGGYTF. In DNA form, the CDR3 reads TGTGCCAGCAGCAATAGGGGGACAGACGCCTTCGGTGGCTACACCTTC.

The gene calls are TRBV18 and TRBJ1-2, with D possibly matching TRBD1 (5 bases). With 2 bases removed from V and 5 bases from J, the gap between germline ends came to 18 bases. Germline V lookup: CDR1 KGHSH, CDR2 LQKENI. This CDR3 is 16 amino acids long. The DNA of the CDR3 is TGTGCCAGCTCACCATCTCCCGGGGGGACTACATATGGCTACACCTTC. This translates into CASSPSPGGTTYGYTF.

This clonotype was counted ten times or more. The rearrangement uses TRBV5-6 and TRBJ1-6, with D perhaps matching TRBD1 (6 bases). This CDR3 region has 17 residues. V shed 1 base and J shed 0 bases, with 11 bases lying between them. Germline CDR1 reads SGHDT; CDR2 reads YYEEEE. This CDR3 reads CASSLYHRDSYNSPLHF. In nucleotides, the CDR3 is TGTGCCAGCAGCTTGTATCACAGGGACTCCTATAATTCACCCCTCCACTTT.

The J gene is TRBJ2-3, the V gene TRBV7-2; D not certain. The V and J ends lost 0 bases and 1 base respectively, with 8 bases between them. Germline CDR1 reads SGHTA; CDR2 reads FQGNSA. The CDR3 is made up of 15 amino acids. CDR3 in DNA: TGTGCCAGCAGCTTAGCGGGATTTGGCACAGATACGCAGTATTTT. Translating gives CASSLAGFGTDTQYF. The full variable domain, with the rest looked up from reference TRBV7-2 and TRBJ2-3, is GAGVSQSPSNKVTEKGKDVELRCDPISGHTALYWYRQSLGQGLEFLIYFQGNSAPDKSGLPSDRFSAERTGGSVSTLTIQRTQQEDSAVYLCASSLAGFGTDTQYFGPGTRLTVL.

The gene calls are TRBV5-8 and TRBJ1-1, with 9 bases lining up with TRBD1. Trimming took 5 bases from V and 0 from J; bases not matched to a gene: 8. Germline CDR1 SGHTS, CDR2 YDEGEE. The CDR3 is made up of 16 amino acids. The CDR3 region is CASRRGQGNMNTEAFF. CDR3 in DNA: TGTGCCAGCAGAAGGGGACAGGGTAACATGAACACTGAAGCTTTCTTT. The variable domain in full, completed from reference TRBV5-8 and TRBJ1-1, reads EAGVTQSPTHLIKTRGQQATLRCSPISGHTSVYWYQQALGLGLQFLLWYDEGEERNRGNFPPRFSGRQFPNYSSELNVNALELEDSALYLCASRRGQGNMNTEAFFGQGTRLTVV.

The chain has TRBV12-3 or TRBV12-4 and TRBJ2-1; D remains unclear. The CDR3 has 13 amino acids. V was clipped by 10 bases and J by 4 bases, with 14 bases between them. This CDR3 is CATRDFPYNEQFF. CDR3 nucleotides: TGTGCCACCCGAGACTTCCCATACAATGAGCAGTTCTTC.

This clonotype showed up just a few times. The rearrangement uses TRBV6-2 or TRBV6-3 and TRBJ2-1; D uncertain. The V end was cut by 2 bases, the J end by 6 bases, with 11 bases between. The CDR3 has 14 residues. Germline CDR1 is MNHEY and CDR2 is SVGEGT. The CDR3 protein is CASSYTSVTNEQFF. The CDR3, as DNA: TGTGCCAGCAGTTACACCTCGGTTACCAATGAGCAGTTCTTC.

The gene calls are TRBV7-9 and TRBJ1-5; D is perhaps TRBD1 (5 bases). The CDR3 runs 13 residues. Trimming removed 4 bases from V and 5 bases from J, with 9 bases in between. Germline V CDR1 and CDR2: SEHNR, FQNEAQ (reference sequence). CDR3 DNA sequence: TGTGCCAGCAGCTCACCAGGGCATCAGCCCCAGCATTTT. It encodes CASSSPGHQPQHF.

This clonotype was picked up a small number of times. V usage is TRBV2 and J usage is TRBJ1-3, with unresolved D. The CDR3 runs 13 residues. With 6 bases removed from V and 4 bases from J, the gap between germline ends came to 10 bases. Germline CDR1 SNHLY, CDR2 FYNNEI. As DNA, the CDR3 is TGTGCCAGCAGAAGGGATGGAGGAAACACCATATATTTT. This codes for CASRRDGGNTIYF.

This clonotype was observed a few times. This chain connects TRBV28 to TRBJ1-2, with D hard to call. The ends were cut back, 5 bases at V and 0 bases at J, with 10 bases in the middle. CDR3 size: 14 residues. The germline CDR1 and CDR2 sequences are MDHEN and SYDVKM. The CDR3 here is CASSLTGPNYGYTF. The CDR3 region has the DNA TGTGCCAGCAGTCTAACCGGGCCTAACTATGGCTACACCTTC.

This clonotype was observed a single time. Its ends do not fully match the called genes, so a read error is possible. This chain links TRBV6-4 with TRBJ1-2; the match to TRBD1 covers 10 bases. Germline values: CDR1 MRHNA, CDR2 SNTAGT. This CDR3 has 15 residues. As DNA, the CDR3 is TGTGTCAGCAAAAGGGGGACAGGGGTGAACTATGGCTACACCTTC. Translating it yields CVSKRGTGVNYGYTF.

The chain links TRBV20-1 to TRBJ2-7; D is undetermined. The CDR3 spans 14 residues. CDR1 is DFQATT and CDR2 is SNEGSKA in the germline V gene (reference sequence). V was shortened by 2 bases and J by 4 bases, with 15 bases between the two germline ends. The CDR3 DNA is TGCAGTGCTAGAAAGGTGTCGGGTTCTTACGAGCAGTACTTC. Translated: CSARKVSGSYEQYF.

CDR3 nucleotides: TGCGCCAGCAAGGCGGGACAGGGACTGTCTGGGGCCAACGTCCTGACTTTC. It translates to CASKAGQGLSGANVLTF. The chain links TRBV5-1 to TRBJ2-6, with 9 bases matching TRBD1. The trim removed 6 bases at V and 1 base at J, leaving 8 bases unmatched. The CDR3 runs to 17 residues. Germline-derived CDR1 and CDR2 are SGHRS and YFSETQ.